Listed here are 21 T cell receptor beta chains from one sample, sequenced in a study of cytomegalovirus exposure and HLA in healthy donors. PCR used 60 Vbeta primers and 13 Jbeta primers. Some clones are missing from TCRdb's copy, which holds only in-frame ones; the method was immunoSEQ multiplex PCR. The profile shows some 250,000 clones, around 81% of them singletons. The sample was PBMCs. The receptors shown here come from an older woman in good health and CMV-seropositive.

The chain employs TRBV6-5 and TRBJ1-5; 8 bases fit TRBD1. From germline, CDR1 is MNHEY and CDR2 SVGAGI. Germline trimming cut 4 bases from V and 5 bases from J; bases unmatched to any gene: 4. The length of the CDR3 is 14 residues. The CDR3 region has the DNA TGTGCCAGCAGTTTTGGACAGGGCGATCAGCCCCAGCATTTT. The encoded protein is CASSFGQGDQPQHF.

The rearrangement links TRBV6-1 to TRBJ1-1; D is unresolved. In germline, CDR1 is MNHNS, CDR2 SASEGT. The ends were cut back, 5 bases at V and 7 bases at J, with 11 bases in the middle. The CDR3 length is 12 residues. The CDR3 is CASSKVRDEAFF. The CDR3 DNA is TGTGCCAGCAGTAAAGTCCGGGATGAAGCTTTCTTT.

The chain is built from TRBV11-2 and TRBJ2-1, with 10 bases lining up with TRBD2. The V gene end was trimmed by 1 base and the J gene end by 0 bases; junction bases not matched to a gene: 6. Germline loops: CDR1 SGHAT, CDR2 FQNNGV. The CDR3 contains 18 residues. CDR3 sequence: CASSLGPSSGSSYNEQFF. The CDR3, as DNA: TGTGCCAGCAGCTTAGGCCCTTCTAGCGGGAGCTCCTACAATGAGCAGTTCTTC.

The genes are TRBV27 and TRBJ2-5; the match to TRBD1 covers 7 bases. This CDR3 is built from 13 residues. The germline V gene has CDR1 MNHEY and CDR2 SMNVEV (reference sequence). J was trimmed by 4 bases and V by 2 bases; bases with no gene match: 1. The CDR3 protein is CASSLHRGETQYF. DNA of the CDR3: TGTGCCAGCAGTTTACACAGGGGAGAGACCCAGTACTTC.

V and J are TRBV28 and TRBJ1-5; the match to TRBD1 covers 8 bases. The CDR3 contains 17 residues. The germline V gene encodes CDR1 MDHEN and CDR2 SYDVKM. Trimming removed 5 bases from V and 0 bases from J; junction bases left unmatched: 9. The CDR3 DNA sequence: TGTGCCAGCAGTGGACAGGGTGAGGGTGATAGCAATCAGCCCCAGCATTTT. It specifies CASSGQGEGDSNQPQHF.

J is TRBJ2-4 and V is TRBV5-5; no reliable D call. CDR1 is SGHKS and CDR2 is YYEKEE in the germline V gene (reference sequence). This CDR3 region has 14 residues. Trimming cost V 1 base and J 3 bases, with 8 bases left between them. DNA of the CDR3: TGTGCCAGCAGCTTGAGTCCGGGCAAAAACATTCAGTACTTC. Protein sequence: CASSLSPGKNIQYF.

The V and J genes are TRBV6-6 and TRBJ1-5; TRBD1 is a possible D gene (6 bases). The CDR3 is 13 residues long. Per the germline V gene, CDR1 is MNHNY and CDR2 is SVGAGI (reference sequence). The germline V and J ends were trimmed by 8 bases and 3 bases, with 11 bases remaining between them. The CDR3 sequence is CASHWDTNQPQHF. In DNA, the CDR3 is TGTGCCAGCCACTGGGACACCAATCAGCCCCAGCATTTT.

This chain uses TRBV15 with TRBJ1-3; unclear D gene. V lost 3 bases and J lost 0, with 12 bases in between. The CDR3 has 16 amino acids. The V gene's germline CDR1 is LNHNV and CDR2 YYDKDF (reference sequence). In DNA form, the CDR3 reads TGTGCCACCAGCAGGAGGGATCTTTTCTCTGGAAACACCATATATTTT. This encodes CATSRRDLFSGNTIYF.

V usage is TRBV29-1 and J usage is TRBJ2-5, with TRBD2 matching 10 bases. After removal of 4 bases from V and 7 bases from J, the junction contained 6 bases not matched to a gene. CDR3 length: 13 residues. Germline V CDR1 and CDR2: SQVTM, ANQGSEA. The CDR3, as DNA: TGCAGCGTTGCGGTCCAGCGGGAGGGGACCCAGTACTTC. It is translated as CSVAVQREGTQYF.

CDR3 nucleotides: TGTGCCAGCAGCCGGGACAGGAATGAGCAGTTCTTC. Translated, it gives CASSRDRNEQFF. The chain is built from TRBV5-4 and TRBJ2-1, with 8 bases lining up with TRBD1. This CDR3 spans 12 amino acids. Germline values: CDR1 SGHNT, CDR2 YYREEE (reference sequence). V shed 4 bases, J shed 7 bases, and the junction held 1 base outside the gene matches.

V usage is TRBV7-9 and J usage is TRBJ2-1, with TRBD2 matching over 9 bases. V lost 5 bases, J lost 8 bases, and 10 bases stayed unmatched. The CDR3 length is 15 residues. Germline values: CDR1 SEHNR, CDR2 FQNEAQ (reference sequence). The CDR3: CASSPPRTSDDEQFF. Here the CDR3 DNA reads TGTGCCAGCAGCCCGCCAAGGACTAGCGATGATGAGCAGTTCTTC.

This clone has a handful of counts. This rearrangement joins TRBV4-2 to TRBJ2-1, with D unclear. From germline, CDR1 is LGHNA and CDR2 YNFKEQ. CDR3 length equals 17 residues. V dropped 0 bases and J dropped 1 base, with 13 bases sitting between them. The CDR3 nucleotides are TGTGCCAGCAGCCAAGATTCGACGGGTGAGTCCTACAATGAGCAGTTCTTC. Translating it yields CASSQDSTGESYNEQFF.

This sequence joins TRBV7-3 and TRBJ1-2, with D hard to call. This CDR3 comprises 16 residues. With 2 bases removed from V and 8 bases from J, the gap between germline ends came to 21 bases. CDR1 SGHTA and CDR2 FQGTGA come from the germline V gene. The CDR3 DNA reads TGTGCCAGCAGCTTAGAGTCGTACCCTTCCCAAATCGGCTACACCTTC. This sequence encodes CASSLESYPSQIGYTF. Complete variable domain (other parts from reference TRBV7-3 and TRBJ1-2): GAGVSQTPSNKVTEKGKYVELRCDPISGHTALYWYRQSLGQGPEFLIYFQGTGAADDSGLPNDRFFAVRPEGSVSTLKIQRTERGDSAVYLCASSLESYPSQIGYTFGSGTRLTVV.

The CDR3 DNA follows: TGTGCCAGCAGTTTCGGGGTCGGAAATCAGCCCCAGCATTTT. The encoded protein is CASSFGVGNQPQHF. The chain links TRBV27 to TRBJ1-5; unclear D gene. Germline CDR1 is MNHEY and CDR2 is SMNVEV (reference sequence). V was pared by 3 bases and J by 4 bases, with 10 bases between. The CDR3 length is 14 residues.

This clone was counted a few times. The chain links TRBV6-5 to TRBJ2-5; no firm D call. Between the trimmed V and J ends, which lost 8 bases and 2 bases, there was a span of 12 bases. CDR3 length: 13 amino acids. Germline values: CDR1 MNHEY, CDR2 SVGAGI. CDR3 in DNA: TGTGCCAGCGCCATACAAATACAAGAGACCCAGTACTTC. The encoded protein is CASAIQIQETQYF.

There are a few counts of this clone. This rearrangement joins TRBV4-1 to TRBJ2-2; tentative D call: TRBD2 (8 bases). Germline CDR1 and CDR2: MGHRA and YSYEKL. This CDR3 is 16 amino acids long. V was shortened by 4 bases and J by 1 base, with 13 bases between the two germline ends. CDR3 bases: TGCGCCAGCAGCCCGGGAGGGGGCGTGAACACCGGGGAGCTGTTTTTT. Translating gives CASSPGGGVNTGELFF.

The rearrangement joins TRBV4-1 to TRBJ1-1; 8 nucleotides agree with TRBD1. The CDR3 length is 14 residues. Germline lookup yields CDR1 MGHRA and CDR2 YSYEKL. J lost 2 bases, V lost 4 bases, and 3 bases had no gene match. CDR3 bases: TGCGCCAGCAGCCTGGGACAGGTAAACACTGAAGCTTTCTTT. Encoded protein: CASSLGQVNTEAFF.

J is TRBJ1-4 and V is TRBV15, with a weak D call TRBD1 (5 bases). The CDR3 length is 15 residues. Germline V gene data show CDR1 as LNHNV and CDR2 as YYDKDF (reference sequence). Trimming shortened V by 2 bases and J by 6 bases, and 13 bases separated the two germline ends. The CDR3 coding sequence is TGTGCCACCAGCAGATCTGACCTAGGGGATGAAAAACTGTTTTTT. Amino acids: CATSRSDLGDEKLFF.

The chain is built from TRBV6-5 and TRBJ2-5, with D perhaps given as TRBD1 or TRBD2 (8 bases each). The DNA end lines up better with TRBJ2-7; the J call may be wrong. The CDR3 runs 15 residues. CDR1 is MNHEY, CDR2 SVGAGI, per germline. CDR3 amino acids: CASRRQGTSSYEQYF. Here the CDR3 DNA reads TGTGCCAGCAGGCGACAGGGGACTAGCTCCTACGAGCAGTACTTC.

The chain is built from TRBV7-9 and TRBJ2-1; D unclear. V was trimmed by 4 bases and J by 0 bases, leaving 7 bases between them. The CDR3 runs to 14 residues. Germline assignment: CDR1 SEHNR and CDR2 FQNEAQ (reference sequence). The CDR3 loop is CASSYRSSYNEQFF. The CDR3 nucleotides read TGTGCCAGCAGCTACCGTAGCTCCTACAATGAGCAGTTCTTC.

The chain is built from TRBV6-1 and TRBJ2-3; 14 bases line up with TRBD2. The length of the CDR3 is 20 residues. CDR1 and CDR2 from the germline V gene are MNHNS and SASEGT. V was clipped by 0 bases and J by 8 bases; unmatched bases: 16. The CDR3 DNA is TGTGCCAGCAGTGAAGCGCGAAGACTAGCGGGAGGGTCCCCCGGGGGTACGCAGTATTTT. It translates to CASSEARRLAGGSPGGTQYF.